This T cell receptor beta chain is drawn from a study of T cell repertoires in cytomegalovirus infection. Findings and caveats of the study: Frequencies of public TCR beta families were cumulated, and this identified carriers of CMV plus the relevant HLA.

This clonotype was seen repeatedly, ten times or more. Antigen specificity is unknown. Trimming left V 6 bases short and J 3 bases short, with 16 bases between. The germline CDR1 and CDR2 sequences are MDHEN and SYDVKM. The CDR3 covers 15 residues. TCRdb re-called the reads with MiXCR, one entry per CDR3 protein. The sample has 250,000 or so distinct CDR3 sequences, roughly 12% seen once. Sequenced input: PBMCs. This sequence joins TRBV28 and TRBJ2-3, with D unresolved. This TCR was recovered from a human donor in good health (CMV status not recorded). Some clones in this sample may be carry-over from other donors' samples. In DNA, the CDR3 is TGTGCCAGCAGCCTAGGTAGGGCCGGGACAGATACGCAGTATTTT. Translating gives CASSLGRAGTDTQYF.